The 10 T cell receptor beta chains in this list originate from one sample, sequenced in a study of blood T cell repertoires in COVID-19. Profiled with immunoSEQ multiplex PCR; TCRdb holds only in-frame clones, not every one. The sample has under 150,000 clones; approximately 82% are singletons. The sequencing sample was made of peripheral blood. The receptor source for this set is a man aged 35 to 55 with active or convalescent COVID-19.

This chain links TRBV5-4 with TRBJ2-4, with 10 bases fitting TRBD2. The CDR3 is 15 amino acids. CDR1 is SGHNT, CDR2 YYREEE, per germline (reference sequence). With 4 bases clipped from V and 8 bases from J, the junction kept 9 bases outside the gene matches. The CDR3 bases are TGTGCCAGCAGCAGAGCGGGGGGGCCGAGCGACATTCAGTACTTC. It codes for CASSRAGGPSDIQYF.

This chain joins TRBV2 and TRBJ2-5; TRBD2 is a possible D gene (6 bases). Trimming cost V 6 bases and J 2 bases, with 16 bases left between them. The CDR3 sequence is 15 residues long. Germline CDR1 is SNHLY and CDR2 is FYNNEI. CDR3 region: CASRDLLAPQETQYF. In DNA, the CDR3 is TGTGCCAGCAGGGATTTACTAGCCCCACAAGAGACCCAGTACTTC.

The gene calls are TRBV5-1 and TRBJ2-7, with D tentatively TRBD1 (5 bases). Germline CDR1 reads SGHRS; CDR2 reads YFSETQ. CDR3 length equals 16 residues. V dropped 0 bases and J dropped 2 bases, with 15 bases sitting between them. The CDR3 sequence is CASSLAQQDPTYEQYF. DNA for the CDR3: TGCGCCAGCAGCTTGGCACAACAGGACCCAACCTACGAGCAGTACTTC.

V gene TRBV7-9 combines with J gene TRBJ1-2; the match to TRBD1 covers 7 bases. The CDR3 spans 15 residues. V dropped 4 bases and J dropped 4; count of bases not matched to a gene: 9. Germline lookup yields CDR1 SEHNR and CDR2 FQNEAQ (reference sequence). CDR3 amino acids: CASSSGTANLYGYTF. CDR3 DNA sequence: TGTGCCAGCAGCTCCGGGACAGCGAACCTCTATGGCTACACCTTC.

This rearrangement joins TRBV7-2 to TRBJ2-1; 11 bases are shared with TRBD2. V was pared by 3 bases and J by 1 base, with 11 bases of the junction left unmatched. Germline V CDR1 and CDR2: SGHTA, FQGNSA. The CDR3 is 19 residues long. CDR3 coding DNA: TGTGCCAGCAGCTTGGGGGGGACTAGCGGCCTTTCATCCTACAATGAGCAGTTCTTC. It is translated as CASSLGGTSGLSSYNEQFF.

The genes are TRBV19 and TRBJ2-3; D might be TRBD2 (7 bases). Trimming removed 10 bases at V and 4 bases at J, with 21 bases between. Germline values: CDR1 LNHDA, CDR2 SQIVND (reference sequence). The CDR3 is 15 residues long. CDR3 nucleotides: TGTGCCACGTCCCAGGGGCGGGGGAGGGCAGATACGCAGTATTTT. The encoded protein is CATSQGRGRADTQYF.

This chain uses TRBV3-1 (or the pseudogene TRBV3-2) with TRBJ1-4, with 10 bases fitting TRBD1. This CDR3 spans 15 amino acids. Trimming at V came to 2 bases and at J to 7 bases, leaving 4 bases not matched to a gene. Germline V lookup: CDR1 LGHDT, CDR2 YNNKEL (reference sequence). In DNA, the CDR3 is TGTGCCAGCAGCCAACCCCGACAGGGGGCTGAAAAACTGTTTTTT. Translation gives CASSQPRQGAEKLFF.

V and J are TRBV19 and TRBJ2-3; 8 bases match TRBD1. Losses at the gene ends were 5 bases for V and 3 bases for J; bases not matched to a gene: 4. The CDR3 has 14 amino acids. Per germline, CDR1 LNHDA and CDR2 SQIVND (reference sequence). This CDR3 reads CASSRTGQTDTQYF. DNA of the CDR3: TGTGCCAGTAGTCGGACAGGGCAAACAGATACGCAGTATTTT.

The V and J genes are TRBV29-1 and TRBJ1-2; D unresolved. This CDR3 has 13 amino acids. Trimming removed 6 bases at V and 6 bases at J, with 17 bases between. CDR1 is SQVTM, CDR2 ANQGSEA, per germline. Written as DNA, the CDR3 is TGCAGCGTCACTCTGGGCATCAGTAATGGCTACACCTTC. Residues: CSVTLGISNGYTF.

This chain links TRBV2 with TRBJ1-1; no reliable D call. Germline loops: CDR1 SNHLY, CDR2 FYNNEI. The CDR3 has 13 residues. Between the trimmed V and J ends, which lost 8 bases and 6 bases, there was a span of 16 bases. The CDR3 region has the DNA TGTGCCAGCCGATCCACTAATCCCCCTGAAGCTTTCTTT. Translation gives CASRSTNPPEAFF.